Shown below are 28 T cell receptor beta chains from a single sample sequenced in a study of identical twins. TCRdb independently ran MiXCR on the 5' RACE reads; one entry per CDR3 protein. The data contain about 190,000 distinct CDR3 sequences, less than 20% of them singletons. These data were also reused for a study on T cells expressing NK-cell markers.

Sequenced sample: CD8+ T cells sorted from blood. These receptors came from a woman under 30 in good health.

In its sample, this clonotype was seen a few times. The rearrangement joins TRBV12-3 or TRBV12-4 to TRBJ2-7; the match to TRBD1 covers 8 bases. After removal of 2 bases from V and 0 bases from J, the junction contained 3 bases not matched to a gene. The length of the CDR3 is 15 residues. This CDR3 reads CASSLPGGNSYEQYF. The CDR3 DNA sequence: TGTGCCAGCAGTTTACCAGGGGGCAACTCCTACGAGCAGTACTTC.

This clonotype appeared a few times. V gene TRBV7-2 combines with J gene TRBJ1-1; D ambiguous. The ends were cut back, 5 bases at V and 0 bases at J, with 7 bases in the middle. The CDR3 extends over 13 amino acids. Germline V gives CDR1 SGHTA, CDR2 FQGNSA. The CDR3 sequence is CASSVWVNTEAFF. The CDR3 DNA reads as TGTGCCAGCAGCGTCTGGGTGAACACTGAAGCTTTCTTT. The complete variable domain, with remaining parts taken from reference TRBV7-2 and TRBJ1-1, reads GAGVSQSPSNKVTEKGKDVELRCDPISGHTALYWYRQSLGQGLEFLIYFQGNSAPDKSGLPSDRFSAERTGGSVSTLTIQRTQQEDSAVYLCASSVWVNTEAFFGQGTRLTVV.

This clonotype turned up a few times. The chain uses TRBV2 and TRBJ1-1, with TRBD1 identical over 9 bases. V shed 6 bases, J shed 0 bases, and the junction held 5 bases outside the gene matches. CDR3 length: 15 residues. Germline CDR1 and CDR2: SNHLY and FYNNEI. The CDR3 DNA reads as TGTGCCAGCAGGCTAGGACAGGGGTTGAACACTGAAGCTTTCTTT. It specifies CASRLGQGLNTEAFF.

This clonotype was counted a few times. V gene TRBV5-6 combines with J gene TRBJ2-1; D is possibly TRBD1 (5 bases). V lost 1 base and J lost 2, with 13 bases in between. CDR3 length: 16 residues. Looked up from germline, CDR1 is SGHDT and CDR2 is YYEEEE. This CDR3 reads CASSLSDLGPYNEQFF. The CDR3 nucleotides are TGTGCCAGCAGCTTGTCCGATCTGGGGCCCTACAATGAGCAGTTCTTC.

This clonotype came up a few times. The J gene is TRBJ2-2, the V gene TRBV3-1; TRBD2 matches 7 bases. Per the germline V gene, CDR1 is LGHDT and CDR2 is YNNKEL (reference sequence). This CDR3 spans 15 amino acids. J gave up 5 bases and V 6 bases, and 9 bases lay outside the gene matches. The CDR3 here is CASRDRGGRTGELFF. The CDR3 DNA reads TGTGCCAGCAGGGACCGCGGCGGGAGAACCGGGGAGCTGTTTTTT.

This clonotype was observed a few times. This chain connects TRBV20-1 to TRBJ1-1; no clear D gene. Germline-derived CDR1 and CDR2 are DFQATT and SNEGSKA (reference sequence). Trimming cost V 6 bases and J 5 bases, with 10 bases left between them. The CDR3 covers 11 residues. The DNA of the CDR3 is TGCAGTGCACCACTTAGGACTGAAGCTTTCTTT. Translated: CSAPLRTEAFF.

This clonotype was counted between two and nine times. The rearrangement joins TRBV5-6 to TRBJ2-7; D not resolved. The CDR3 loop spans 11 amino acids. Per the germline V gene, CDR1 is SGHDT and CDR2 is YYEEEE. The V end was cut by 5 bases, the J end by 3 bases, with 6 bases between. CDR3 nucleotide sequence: TGTGCCAGCAGTCACCTCTACGAGCAGTACTTC. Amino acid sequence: CASSHLYEQYF.

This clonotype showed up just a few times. The CDR3, as DNA: TGTGCCTGGAGCAGACAGGGGAACACTGAAGCTTTCTTT. Translation gives CAWSRQGNTEAFF. This rearrangement joins TRBV30 to TRBJ1-1, with 7 bases matching TRBD1. The V and J ends lost 3 bases and 1 base, in that order; junction bases with no gene match: 2. CDR1 GTSNPN and CDR2 SVGIG come from the germline V gene (reference sequence). The CDR3 contains 13 residues.

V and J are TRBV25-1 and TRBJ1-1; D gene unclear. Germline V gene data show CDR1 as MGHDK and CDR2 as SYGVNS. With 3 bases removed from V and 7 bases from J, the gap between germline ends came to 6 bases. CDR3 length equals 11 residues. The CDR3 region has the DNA TGTGCCAGCAGTGAGGTTCGTGAAGCTTTCTTT. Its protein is CASSEVREAFF. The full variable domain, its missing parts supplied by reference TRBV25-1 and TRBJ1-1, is EADIYQTPRYLVIGTGKKITLECSQTMGHDKMYWYQQDPGMELHLIHYSYGVNSTEKGDLSSESTVSRIRTEHFPLTLESARPSHTSQYLCASSEVREAFFGQGTRLTVV.

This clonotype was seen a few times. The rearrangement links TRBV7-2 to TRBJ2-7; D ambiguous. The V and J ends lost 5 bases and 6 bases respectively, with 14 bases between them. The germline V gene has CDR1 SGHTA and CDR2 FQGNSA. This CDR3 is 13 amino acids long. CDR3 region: CASSPNPRSEQYF. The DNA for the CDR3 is TGTGCCAGCAGCCCGAACCCCCGGTCCGAGCAGTACTTC. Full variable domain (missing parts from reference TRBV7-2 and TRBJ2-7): GAGVSQSPSNKVTEKGKDVELRCDPISGHTALYWYRQSLGQGLEFLIYFQGNSAPDKSGLPSDRFSAERTGGSVSTLTIQRTQQEDSAVYLCASSPNPRSEQYFGPGTRLTVT.

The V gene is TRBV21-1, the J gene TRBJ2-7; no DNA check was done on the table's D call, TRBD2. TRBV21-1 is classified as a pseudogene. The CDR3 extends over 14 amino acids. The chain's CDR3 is CASSAPGTSYEQYF. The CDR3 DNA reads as TGTGCCAGCAGCGCCCCCGGGACTAGCTACGAGCAGTACTTC.

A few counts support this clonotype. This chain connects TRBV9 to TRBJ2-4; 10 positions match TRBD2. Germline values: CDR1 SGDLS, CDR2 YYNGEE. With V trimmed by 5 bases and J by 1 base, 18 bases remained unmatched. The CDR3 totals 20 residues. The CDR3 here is CASRALEREGPLTAKNIQYF. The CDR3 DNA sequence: TGTGCCAGCAGGGCCCTGGAGCGGGAGGGCCCTCTAACCGCCAAAAACATTCAGTACTTC.

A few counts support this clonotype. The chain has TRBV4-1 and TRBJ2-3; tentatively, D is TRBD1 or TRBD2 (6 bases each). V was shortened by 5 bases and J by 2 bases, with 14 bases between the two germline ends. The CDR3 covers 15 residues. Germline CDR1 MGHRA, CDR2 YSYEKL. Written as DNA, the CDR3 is TGCGCCAGCAGCTCCCGGGGGCCGTACACAGATACGCAGTATTTT. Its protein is CASSSRGPYTDTQYF.

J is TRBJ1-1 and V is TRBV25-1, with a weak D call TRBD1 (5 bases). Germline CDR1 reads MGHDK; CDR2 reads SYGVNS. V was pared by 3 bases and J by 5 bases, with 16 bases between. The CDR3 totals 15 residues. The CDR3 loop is CASSDGWGGGTEAFF. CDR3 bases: TGTGCCAGCAGTGATGGCTGGGGGGGTGGTACTGAAGCTTTCTTT.

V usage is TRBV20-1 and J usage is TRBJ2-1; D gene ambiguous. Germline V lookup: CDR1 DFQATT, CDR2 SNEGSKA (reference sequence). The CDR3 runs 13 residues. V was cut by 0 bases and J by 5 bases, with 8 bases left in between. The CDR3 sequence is CSARDHSNNEQFF. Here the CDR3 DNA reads TGCAGTGCTAGAGATCACAGTAACAATGAGCAGTTCTTC.

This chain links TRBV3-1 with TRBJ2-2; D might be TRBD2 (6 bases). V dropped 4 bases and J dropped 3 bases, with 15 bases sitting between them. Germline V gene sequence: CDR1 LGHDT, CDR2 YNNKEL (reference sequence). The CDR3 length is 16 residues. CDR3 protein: CASSLLRVADTGELFF. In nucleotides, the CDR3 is TGTGCCAGCAGCCTCCTTAGGGTAGCGGACACCGGGGAGCTGTTTTTT.

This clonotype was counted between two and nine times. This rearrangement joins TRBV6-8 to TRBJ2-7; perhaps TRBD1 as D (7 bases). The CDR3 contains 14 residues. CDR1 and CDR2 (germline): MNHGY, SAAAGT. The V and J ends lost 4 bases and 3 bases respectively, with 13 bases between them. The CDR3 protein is CASSWAGQSYEQYF. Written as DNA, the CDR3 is TGTGCCAGCAGTTGGGCGGGACAGAGCTACGAGCAGTACTTC.

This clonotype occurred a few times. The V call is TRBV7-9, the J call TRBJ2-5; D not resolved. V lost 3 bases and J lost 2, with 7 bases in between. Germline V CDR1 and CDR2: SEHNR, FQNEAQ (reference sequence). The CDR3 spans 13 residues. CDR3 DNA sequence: TGTGCCAGCAGCTTTTTCGGACAAGAGACCCAGTACTTC. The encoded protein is CASSFFGQETQYF.

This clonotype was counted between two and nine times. This chain's CDR3 is CSARSEGGSYNEQFF. The DNA of the CDR3 is TGCAGTGCTAGATCGGAGGGGGGGTCCTACAATGAGCAGTTCTTC. The chain combines TRBV20-1 with TRBJ2-1, with a tentative D call TRBD2 (7 bases). Germline V gene sequence: CDR1 DFQATT, CDR2 SNEGSKA (reference sequence). The CDR3 sequence is 15 residues long. The V and J ends lost 2 bases and 1 base respectively, with 12 bases between them.

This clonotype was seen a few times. The CDR3 reads CASSPGRSYGYTF. CDR3 DNA: TGTGCCAGCAGTCCGGGGAGAAGCTATGGCTACACCTTC. The chain employs TRBV6-1 and TRBJ1-2; D is uncertain. V was shortened by 5 bases and J by 4 bases, with 11 bases between the two germline ends. In germline, CDR1 is MNHNS, CDR2 SASEGT. CDR3 length: 13 residues.

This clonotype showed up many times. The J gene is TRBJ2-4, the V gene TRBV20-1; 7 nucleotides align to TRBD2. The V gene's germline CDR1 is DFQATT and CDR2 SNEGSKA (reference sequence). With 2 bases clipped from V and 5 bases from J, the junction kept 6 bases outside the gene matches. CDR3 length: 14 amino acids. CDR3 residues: CSARQAGNENIQYF. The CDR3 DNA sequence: TGCAGTGCTAGACAAGCGGGGAACGAAAACATTCAGTACTTC.

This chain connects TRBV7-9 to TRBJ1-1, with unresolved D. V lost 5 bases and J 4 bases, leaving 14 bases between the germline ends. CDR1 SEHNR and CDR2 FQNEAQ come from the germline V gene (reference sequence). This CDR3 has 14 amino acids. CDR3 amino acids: CASSTDPIGTEAFF. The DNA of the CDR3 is TGTGCCAGCAGCACGGACCCGATTGGCACTGAAGCTTTCTTT.

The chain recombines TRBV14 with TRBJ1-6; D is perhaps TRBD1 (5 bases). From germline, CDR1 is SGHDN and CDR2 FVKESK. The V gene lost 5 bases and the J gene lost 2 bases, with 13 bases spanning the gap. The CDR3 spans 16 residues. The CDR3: CASSTTGATYNSPLHF. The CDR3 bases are TGTGCCAGCAGCACTACCGGGGCCACCTATAATTCACCCCTCCACTTT.

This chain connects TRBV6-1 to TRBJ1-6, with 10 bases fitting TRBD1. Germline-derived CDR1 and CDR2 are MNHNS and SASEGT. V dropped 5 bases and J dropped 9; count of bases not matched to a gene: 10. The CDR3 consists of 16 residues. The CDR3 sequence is CASSPLTGGGGSPLHF. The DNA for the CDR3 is TGTGCCAGCAGTCCTCTGACAGGGGGCGGAGGTTCACCCCTCCACTTT.

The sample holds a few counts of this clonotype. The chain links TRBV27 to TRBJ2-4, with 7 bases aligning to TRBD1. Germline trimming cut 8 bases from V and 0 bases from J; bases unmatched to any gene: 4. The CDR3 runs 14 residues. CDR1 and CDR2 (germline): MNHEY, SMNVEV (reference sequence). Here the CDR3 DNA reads TGTGCCAGCGGGACAGTACTAGCCAAAAACATTCAGTACTTC. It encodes CASGTVLAKNIQYF.

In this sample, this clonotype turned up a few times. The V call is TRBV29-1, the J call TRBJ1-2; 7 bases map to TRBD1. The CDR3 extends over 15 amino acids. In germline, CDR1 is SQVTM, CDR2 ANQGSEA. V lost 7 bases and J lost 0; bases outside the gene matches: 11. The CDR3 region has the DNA TGCAGCGCCTCCGGGACAGCCACTTCTAACTATGGCTACACCTTC. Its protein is CSASGTATSNYGYTF.

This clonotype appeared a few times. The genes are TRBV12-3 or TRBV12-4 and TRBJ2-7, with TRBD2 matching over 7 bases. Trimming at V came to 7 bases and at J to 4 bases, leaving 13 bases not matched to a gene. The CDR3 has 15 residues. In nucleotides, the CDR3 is TGTGCCAGCATCCTTGGAAGTGGGAGGGATTACGAGCAGTACTTC. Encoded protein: CASILGSGRDYEQYF.

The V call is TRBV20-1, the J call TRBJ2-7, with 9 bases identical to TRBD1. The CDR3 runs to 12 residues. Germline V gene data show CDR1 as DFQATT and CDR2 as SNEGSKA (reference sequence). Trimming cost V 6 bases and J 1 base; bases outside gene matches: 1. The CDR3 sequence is CSADRGSYEQYF. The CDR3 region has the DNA TGCAGTGCGGACAGGGGATCCTACGAGCAGTACTTC.